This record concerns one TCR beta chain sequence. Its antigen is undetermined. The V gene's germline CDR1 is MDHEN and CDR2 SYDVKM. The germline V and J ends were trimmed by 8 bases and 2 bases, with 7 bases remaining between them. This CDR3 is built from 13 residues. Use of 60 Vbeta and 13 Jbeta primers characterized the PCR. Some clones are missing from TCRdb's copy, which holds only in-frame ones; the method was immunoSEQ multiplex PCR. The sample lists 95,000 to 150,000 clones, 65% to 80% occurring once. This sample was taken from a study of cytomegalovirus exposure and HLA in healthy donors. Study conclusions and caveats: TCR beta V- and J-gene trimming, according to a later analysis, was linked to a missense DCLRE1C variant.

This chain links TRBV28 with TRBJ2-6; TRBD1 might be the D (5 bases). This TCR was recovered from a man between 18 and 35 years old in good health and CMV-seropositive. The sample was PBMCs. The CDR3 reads CASLGAGANVLTF. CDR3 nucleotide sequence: TGTGCCAGCTTAGGGGCTGGGGCCAACGTCCTGACTTTC. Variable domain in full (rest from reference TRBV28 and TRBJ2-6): DVKVTQSSRYLVKRTGEKVFLECVQDMDHENMFWYRQDPGLGLRLIYFSYDVKMKEKGDIPEGYSVSREKKERFSLILESASTNQTSMYLCASLGAGANVLTFGAGSRLTVL.